The source of this T cell receptor beta chain is a study of graft-versus-host responses after intestinal transplantation (dated by TCRdb to 2020 to 2023). At the level of the whole study: The transplants that recipients received were multivisceral, liver-intestinal, or isolated intestinal. Rather than being sequenced by the commercial service, samples from a few later patients were sequenced in-house on an Illumina MiSeq and processed with MiXCR. Graft-versus-host and host-versus-graft alloreactive T cell clones were tracked in the graft, circulation and bone marrow after intestinal transplantation using bulk TCR-beta CDR3 sequencing. A peak of at least 4% donor T cells among recipient peripheral blood mononuclear cells was the definition used for donor T cell macrochimerism. The cohort enrolled 20 to 30 intestinal transplant recipients, one of whom was a retransplant, and 3 patients without pretransplant specimens were excluded. Every recipient was given anti-thymocyte globulin induction, followed by about three years of maintenance tacrolimus and steroids. Alloreactive clones were identified by sequencing pre-transplant mixed lymphocyte reaction products and comparing them with unstimulated pre-transplant donor and recipient T cells.

The library relied on the immunoSEQ multiplex PCR assay. For most patients, genomic DNA was isolated with the Qiagen DNeasy Blood and Tissue Kit and sent frozen to Adaptive Biotechnologies for TCR sequencing. For most patients, high-throughput TCR-beta CDR3 sequencing of genomic DNA was performed by Adaptive Biotechnologies. In the original analysis: TCR sequencing data for some 19 patients were retrieved from Adaptive's ImmunoSEQ software; three other patients were processed with MiXCR and VDJtools. CD4 versus CD8 sorting errors were corrected by removing sequences found in both subsets at a frequency ratio below 5:1. CDR3 nucleotide sequences shared by donor and recipient were removed because the origin of these sequences could not be assigned. Alloreactive clones required at least 2-fold expansion over unstimulated cells and minimum CFSE-low frequency of 0.002% (template counts) or 0.001% (read counts). Clones were considered mappable if detected in sequenced pre-transplant spleen, lymph node, or MLR CFSE-low populations of the donor or recipient. The cumulative frequency of alloreactive clones was calculated as a percentage of all sequences, weighted by copy number. TCRdb took this table from immuneACCESS and kept in-frame rearrangements with V and J called. Such tables lack part of the clones; where checked against another copy, unresolved V genes explain under half of the gap, and the rest is unexplained. V and J calls and clone size come straight from that table; D and trimming were deduced from the DNA. The sample profile shows approximately 89,000 clones; about 93% of them were found once. 0.95% to 1.3% of the sample is held by the ten biggest clonotypes.

CDR1 and CDR2 were assigned from the germline V gene as SGHRS and YFSETQ. Measured from the cysteine to the phenylalanine, the CDR3 is 19 residues long. Only the CDR3 DNA stays, 57 bases, in frame from base 1. V lost 0 bases and J lost 1 base, and the count of bases not matched to a germline gene is 11. The time point label, read with the paper, signifies: cells obtained before transplantation from donor or recipient. CD3+CD4+ and CD3+CD8+ populations were FACS-sorted from unstimulated pre-transplant donor and recipient cells taken from spleen or lymph nodes. In the case of this clone: The specificity of this receptor is unknown. No base quality values were provided; no much bigger clone lies one nucleotide off.

Overall study results and their limits: GvH clones turned up in recipient bone marrow, with some appearing earlier in ileal mucosa or blood, a pattern consistent with an intestinal mucosal origin. The relatively low number and heterogeneity of intestinal transplant patients limited the conclusions. Early after transplant, peak levels of circulating GvH clones were associated with declines in HvG clones. Patients with donor T cell macrochimerism had high GvH to HvG T cell clonal ratios in their allografts.

The sequence is built from TRBV5-1 and TRBJ2-3, with 10 bases matching TRBD2. The sample consisted of unstimulated CD8+ T cells sorted from spleen or lymph node cells, taken before transplant. The sequence derives from a human donor who was the organ donor for an intestinal transplant. The DNA reads as follows: TGCGCCAGCAGCTTGGTCCTAGCGGGGGCCCCCACTCGCACAGATACGCAGTATTTT. Translated, it reads CASSLVLAGAPTRTDTQYF.